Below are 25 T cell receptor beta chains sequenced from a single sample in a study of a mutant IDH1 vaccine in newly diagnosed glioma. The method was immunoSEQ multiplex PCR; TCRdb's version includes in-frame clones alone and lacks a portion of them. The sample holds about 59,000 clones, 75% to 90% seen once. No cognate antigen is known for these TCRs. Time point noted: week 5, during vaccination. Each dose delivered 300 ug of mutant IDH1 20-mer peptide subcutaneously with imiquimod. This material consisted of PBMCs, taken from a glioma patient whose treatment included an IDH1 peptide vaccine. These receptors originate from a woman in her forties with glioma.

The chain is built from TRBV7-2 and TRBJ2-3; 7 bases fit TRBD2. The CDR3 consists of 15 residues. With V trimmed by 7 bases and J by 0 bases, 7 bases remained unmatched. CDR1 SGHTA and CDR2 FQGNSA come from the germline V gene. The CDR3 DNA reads TGTGCCAGCAATAGACTAGCCGTAAGCACAGATACGCAGTATTTT. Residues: CASNRLAVSTDTQYF.

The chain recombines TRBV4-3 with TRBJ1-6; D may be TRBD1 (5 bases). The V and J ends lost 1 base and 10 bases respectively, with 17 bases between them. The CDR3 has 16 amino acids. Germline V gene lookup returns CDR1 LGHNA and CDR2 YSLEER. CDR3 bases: TGCGCCAGCAGCCAAGCCGAACAGGTTACGGGGTCACCCCTCCACTTT. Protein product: CASSQAEQVTGSPLHF.

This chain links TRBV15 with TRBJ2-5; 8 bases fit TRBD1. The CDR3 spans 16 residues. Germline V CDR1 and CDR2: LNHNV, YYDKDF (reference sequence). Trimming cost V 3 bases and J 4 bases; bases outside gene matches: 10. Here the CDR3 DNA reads TGTGCCACCAGCAGGCCGACAGGGGTGTTGTTAGAGACCCAGTACTTC. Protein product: CATSRPTGVLLETQYF.

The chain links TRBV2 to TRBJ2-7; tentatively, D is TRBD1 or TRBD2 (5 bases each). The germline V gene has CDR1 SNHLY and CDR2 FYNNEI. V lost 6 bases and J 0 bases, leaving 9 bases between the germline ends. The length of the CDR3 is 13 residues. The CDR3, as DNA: TGTGCCAGCAGAGGGACCCCCTCCTACGAGCAGTACTTC. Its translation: CASRGTPSYEQYF.

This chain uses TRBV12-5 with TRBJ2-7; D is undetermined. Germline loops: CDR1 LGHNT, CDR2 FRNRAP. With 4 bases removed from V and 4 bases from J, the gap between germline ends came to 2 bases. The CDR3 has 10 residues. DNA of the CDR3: TGTGCTAGTGGTTCTTACGAGCAGTACTTC. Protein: CASGSYEQYF.

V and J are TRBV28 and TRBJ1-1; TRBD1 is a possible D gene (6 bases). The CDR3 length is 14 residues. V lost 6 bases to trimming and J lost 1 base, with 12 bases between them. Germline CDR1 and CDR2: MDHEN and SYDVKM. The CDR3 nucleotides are TGTGCCAGCAGCCCAACACAGGGGAACACTGAAGCTTTCTTT. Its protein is CASSPTQGNTEAFF.

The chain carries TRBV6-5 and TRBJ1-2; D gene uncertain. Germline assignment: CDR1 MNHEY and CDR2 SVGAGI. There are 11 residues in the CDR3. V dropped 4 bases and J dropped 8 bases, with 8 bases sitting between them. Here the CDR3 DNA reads TGTGCCAGCAGTTCGGAGGAGGGCTACACCTTC. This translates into CASSSEEGYTF.

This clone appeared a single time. Here the CDR3 DNA reads TGTGCCAGCAGCTATTCAGGGGACCCGGGGGGCTACACCTTC. Translated: CASSYSGDPGGYTF. The genes are TRBV7-9 and TRBJ1-2; maybe TRBD1 (6 bases). Germline V gene sequence: CDR1 SEHNR, CDR2 FQNEAQ (reference sequence). V lost 4 bases, J lost 8 bases, and 17 bases lay in between. This CDR3 has 14 residues.

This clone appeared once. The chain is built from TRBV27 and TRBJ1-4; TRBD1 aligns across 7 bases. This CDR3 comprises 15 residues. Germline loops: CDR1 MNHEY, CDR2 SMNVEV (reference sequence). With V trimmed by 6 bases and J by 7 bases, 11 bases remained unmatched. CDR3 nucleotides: TGTGCCAGCAGGCCGGGACAGCTCCCGGGTGAAAAACTGTTTTTT. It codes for CASRPGQLPGEKLFF.

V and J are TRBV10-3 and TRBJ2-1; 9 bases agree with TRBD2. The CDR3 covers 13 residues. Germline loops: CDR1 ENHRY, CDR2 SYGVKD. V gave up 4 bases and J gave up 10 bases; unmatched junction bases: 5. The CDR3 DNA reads TGTGCCATCAGTGGAGTGGCGGGGGGGGAGCAGTTCTTC. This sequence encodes CAISGVAGGEQFF.

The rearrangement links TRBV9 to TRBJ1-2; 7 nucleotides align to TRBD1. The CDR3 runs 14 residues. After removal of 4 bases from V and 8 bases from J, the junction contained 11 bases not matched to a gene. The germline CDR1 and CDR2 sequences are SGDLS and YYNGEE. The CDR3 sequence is CASSSRDSTGGYTF. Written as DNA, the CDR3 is TGTGCCAGCAGCAGCCGGGACAGCACTGGGGGCTACACCTTC. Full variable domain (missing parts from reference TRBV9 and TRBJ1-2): DSGVTQTPKHLITATGQRVTLRCSPRSGDLSVYWYQQSLDQGLQFLIQYYNGEERAKGNILERFSAQQFPDLHSELNLSSLELGDSALYFCASSSRDSTGGYTFGSGTRLTVV.

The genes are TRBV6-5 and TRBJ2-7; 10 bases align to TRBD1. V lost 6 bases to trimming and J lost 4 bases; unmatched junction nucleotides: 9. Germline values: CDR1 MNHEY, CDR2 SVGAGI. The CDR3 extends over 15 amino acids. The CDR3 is CASRPAGTGAYEQYF. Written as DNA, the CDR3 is TGTGCCAGCAGGCCCGCCGGGACAGGGGCTTACGAGCAGTACTTC.

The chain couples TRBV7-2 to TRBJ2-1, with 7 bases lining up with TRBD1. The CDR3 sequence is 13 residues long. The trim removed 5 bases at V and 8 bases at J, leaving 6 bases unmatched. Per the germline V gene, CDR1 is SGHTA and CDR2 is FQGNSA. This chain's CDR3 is CASSPRGRDEQFF. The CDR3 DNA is TGTGCCAGCAGCCCAAGGGGGCGCGATGAGCAGTTCTTC.

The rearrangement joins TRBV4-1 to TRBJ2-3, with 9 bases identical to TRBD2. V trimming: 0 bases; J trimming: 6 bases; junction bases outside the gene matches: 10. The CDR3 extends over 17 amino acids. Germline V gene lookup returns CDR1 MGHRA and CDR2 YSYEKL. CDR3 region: CASSQEGGAGGLDTQYF. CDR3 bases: TGCGCCAGCAGCCAAGAGGGTGGGGCGGGGGGGCTGGATACGCAGTATTTT.

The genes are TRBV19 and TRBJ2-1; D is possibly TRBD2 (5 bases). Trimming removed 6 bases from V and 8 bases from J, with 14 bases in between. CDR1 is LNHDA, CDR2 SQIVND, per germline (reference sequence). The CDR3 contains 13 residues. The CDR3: CASSSGGQYEQFF. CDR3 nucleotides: TGTGCCAGTAGCTCTGGCGGGCAATATGAGCAGTTCTTC.

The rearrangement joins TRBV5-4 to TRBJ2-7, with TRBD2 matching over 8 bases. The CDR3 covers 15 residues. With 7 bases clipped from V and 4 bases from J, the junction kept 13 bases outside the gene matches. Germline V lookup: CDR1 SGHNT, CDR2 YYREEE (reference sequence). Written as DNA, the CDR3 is TGTGCCAGCGGGGAGAGCGGGGGCGGCCTTTACGAGCAGTACTTC. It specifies CASGESGGGLYEQYF.

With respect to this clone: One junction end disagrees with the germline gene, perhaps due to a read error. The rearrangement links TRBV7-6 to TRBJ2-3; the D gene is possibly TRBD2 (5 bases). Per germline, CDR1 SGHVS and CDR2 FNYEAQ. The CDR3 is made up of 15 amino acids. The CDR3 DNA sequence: TGTGCCGGCAGCTTACGGGAATACCGCACAGATACGCAGTATTTT. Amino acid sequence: CAGSLREYRTDTQYF.

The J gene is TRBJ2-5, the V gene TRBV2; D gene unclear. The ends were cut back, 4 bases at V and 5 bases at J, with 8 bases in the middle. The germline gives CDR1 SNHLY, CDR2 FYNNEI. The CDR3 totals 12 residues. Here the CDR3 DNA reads TGTGCCAGCAGTGCTAATTCTGAGACCCAGTACTTC. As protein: CASSANSETQYF.

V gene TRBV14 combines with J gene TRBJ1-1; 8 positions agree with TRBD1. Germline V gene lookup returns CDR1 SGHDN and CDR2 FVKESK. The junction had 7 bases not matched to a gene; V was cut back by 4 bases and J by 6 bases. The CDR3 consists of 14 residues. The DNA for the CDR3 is TGTGCCAGCAGCCCCTGGACAGGGAGCCCTGAAGCTTTCTTT. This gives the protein CASSPWTGSPEAFF.

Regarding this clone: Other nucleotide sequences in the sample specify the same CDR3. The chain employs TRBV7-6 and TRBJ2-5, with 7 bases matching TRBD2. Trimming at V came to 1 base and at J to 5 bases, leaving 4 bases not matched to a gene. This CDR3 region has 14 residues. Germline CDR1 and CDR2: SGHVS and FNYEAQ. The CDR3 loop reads CASSLGGRGETQYF. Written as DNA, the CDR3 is TGTGCCAGCAGCTTAGGCGGGCGGGGGGAGACCCAGTACTTC.

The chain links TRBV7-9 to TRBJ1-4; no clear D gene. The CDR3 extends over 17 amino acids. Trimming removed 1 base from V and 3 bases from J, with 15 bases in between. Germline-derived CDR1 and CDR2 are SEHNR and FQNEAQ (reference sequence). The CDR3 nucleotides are TGTGCCAGCAGCTTAGGACGCCCCGGATGGGCTAATGAAAAACTGTTTTTT. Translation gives CASSLGRPGWANEKLFF.

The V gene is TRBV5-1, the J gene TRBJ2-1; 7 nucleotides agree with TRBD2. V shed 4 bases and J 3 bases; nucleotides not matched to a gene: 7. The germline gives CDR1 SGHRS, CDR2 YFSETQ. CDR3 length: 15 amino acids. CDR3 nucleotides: TGCGCCAGCAGCGCGGGGAGGGCCGACTACAATGAGCAGTTCTTC. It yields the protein CASSAGRADYNEQFF.

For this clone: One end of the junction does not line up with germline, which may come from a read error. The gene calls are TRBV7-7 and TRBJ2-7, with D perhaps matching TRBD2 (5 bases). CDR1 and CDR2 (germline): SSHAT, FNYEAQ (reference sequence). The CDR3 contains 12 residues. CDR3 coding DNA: TGTGCTAGCAGCTCCGGAGGAGGAGAGCAGTACTTC. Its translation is CASSSGGGEQYF.

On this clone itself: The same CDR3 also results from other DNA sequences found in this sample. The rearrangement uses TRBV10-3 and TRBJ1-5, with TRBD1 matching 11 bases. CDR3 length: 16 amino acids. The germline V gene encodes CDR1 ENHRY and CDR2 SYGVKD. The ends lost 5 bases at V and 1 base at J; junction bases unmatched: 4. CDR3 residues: CAISPDRGLSNQPQHF. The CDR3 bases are TGTGCCATCAGTCCGGACAGGGGGCTCAGCAATCAGCCCCAGCATTTT.

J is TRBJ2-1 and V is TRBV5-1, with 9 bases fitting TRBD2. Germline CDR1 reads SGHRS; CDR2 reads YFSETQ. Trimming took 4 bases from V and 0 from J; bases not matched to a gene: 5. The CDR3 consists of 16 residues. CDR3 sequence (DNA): TGCGCCAGCAGCCTTAGCGGGAGTACCTCCTACAATGAGCAGTTCTTC. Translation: CASSLSGSTSYNEQFF.